Here is one T cell receptor (beta chain) with its context. TCRdb analysed the 5' RACE reads with MiXCR anew, one entry per CDR3 protein. The sample carries 550,000 to 700,000 distinct CDR3 sequences, roughly 20% recorded once. This record belongs to a study of identical twins. Per germline, CDR1 LGHNA and CDR2 YNFKEQ. V gave up 1 base and J gave up 4 bases; unmatched junction bases: 8. CDR3 length: 18 amino acids. The data also belong to a second study, concerning T cells expressing NK-cell markers.

The source of this sequence is a woman younger than 35 in good health. Sequenced: PBMCs. V gene TRBV4-2 combines with J gene TRBJ1-5; 12 bases align to TRBD1. This chain's CDR3 is CASSQAPGQGASNQPQHF. CDR3 sequence (DNA): TGTGCCAGCAGCCAAGCACCGGGACAGGGGGCGTCAAATCAGCCCCAGCATTTT.